The 3 T cell receptor beta chains below were found in one sample sequenced in a study of T cell repertoires in aging, cancer and after chemotherapy. Rearranged V-D-J TRB sequences were amplified with a mixed TRB-A/B primer pool. Each CDR3 protein is one row after TCRdb ran MiXCR on the multiplex PCR reads. The table records around 4,000 distinct CDR3 sequences, approximately 30% of them present only once. TCR beta rearrangements were amplified from peripheral blood genomic DNA. The sequencing sample was made of blood. The receptors come from a human donor in good health.

Comment on this clonotype: Just one base apart from a much larger clone, this may be a read error. The gene calls are TRBV12-3 or TRBV12-4 and TRBJ2-2, with D possibly being TRBD2 (5 bases). The length of the CDR3 is 15 residues. V dropped 3 bases and J dropped 3 bases, with 11 bases sitting between them. The CDR3, as DNA: TGTGCCAGCAGTTTCGGGGTGGCCCACACCGGGGAGCTGTTTTTT. Translating it yields CASSFGVAHTGELFF.

This clonotype was seen only a few times. This sequence joins TRBV10-3 and TRBJ2-7; no definite D call. This CDR3 region has 13 residues. Germline loops: CDR1 ENHRY, CDR2 SYGVKD. V dropped 3 bases and J dropped 5 bases, with 11 bases sitting between them. The CDR3 sequence is CAISEVREDEQYF. CDR3 coding DNA: TGTGCCATCAGTGAAGTGAGAGAGGACGAGCAGTACTTC.

A note on this clonotype: This sequence may be a read error, since a much larger clone differs from it by one base. This chain uses TRBV29-1 with TRBJ2-7; the D gene could be TRBD1 or TRBD2 (5 bases each). Germline lookup yields CDR1 SQVTM and CDR2 ANQGSEA. V lost 4 bases and J lost 3, with 10 bases in between. The CDR3 is made up of 12 amino acids. The CDR3: CSVVPGSYEQYF. CDR3 nucleotides: TGCAGCGTTGTCCCAGGGAGCTACGAGCAGTACTTC.